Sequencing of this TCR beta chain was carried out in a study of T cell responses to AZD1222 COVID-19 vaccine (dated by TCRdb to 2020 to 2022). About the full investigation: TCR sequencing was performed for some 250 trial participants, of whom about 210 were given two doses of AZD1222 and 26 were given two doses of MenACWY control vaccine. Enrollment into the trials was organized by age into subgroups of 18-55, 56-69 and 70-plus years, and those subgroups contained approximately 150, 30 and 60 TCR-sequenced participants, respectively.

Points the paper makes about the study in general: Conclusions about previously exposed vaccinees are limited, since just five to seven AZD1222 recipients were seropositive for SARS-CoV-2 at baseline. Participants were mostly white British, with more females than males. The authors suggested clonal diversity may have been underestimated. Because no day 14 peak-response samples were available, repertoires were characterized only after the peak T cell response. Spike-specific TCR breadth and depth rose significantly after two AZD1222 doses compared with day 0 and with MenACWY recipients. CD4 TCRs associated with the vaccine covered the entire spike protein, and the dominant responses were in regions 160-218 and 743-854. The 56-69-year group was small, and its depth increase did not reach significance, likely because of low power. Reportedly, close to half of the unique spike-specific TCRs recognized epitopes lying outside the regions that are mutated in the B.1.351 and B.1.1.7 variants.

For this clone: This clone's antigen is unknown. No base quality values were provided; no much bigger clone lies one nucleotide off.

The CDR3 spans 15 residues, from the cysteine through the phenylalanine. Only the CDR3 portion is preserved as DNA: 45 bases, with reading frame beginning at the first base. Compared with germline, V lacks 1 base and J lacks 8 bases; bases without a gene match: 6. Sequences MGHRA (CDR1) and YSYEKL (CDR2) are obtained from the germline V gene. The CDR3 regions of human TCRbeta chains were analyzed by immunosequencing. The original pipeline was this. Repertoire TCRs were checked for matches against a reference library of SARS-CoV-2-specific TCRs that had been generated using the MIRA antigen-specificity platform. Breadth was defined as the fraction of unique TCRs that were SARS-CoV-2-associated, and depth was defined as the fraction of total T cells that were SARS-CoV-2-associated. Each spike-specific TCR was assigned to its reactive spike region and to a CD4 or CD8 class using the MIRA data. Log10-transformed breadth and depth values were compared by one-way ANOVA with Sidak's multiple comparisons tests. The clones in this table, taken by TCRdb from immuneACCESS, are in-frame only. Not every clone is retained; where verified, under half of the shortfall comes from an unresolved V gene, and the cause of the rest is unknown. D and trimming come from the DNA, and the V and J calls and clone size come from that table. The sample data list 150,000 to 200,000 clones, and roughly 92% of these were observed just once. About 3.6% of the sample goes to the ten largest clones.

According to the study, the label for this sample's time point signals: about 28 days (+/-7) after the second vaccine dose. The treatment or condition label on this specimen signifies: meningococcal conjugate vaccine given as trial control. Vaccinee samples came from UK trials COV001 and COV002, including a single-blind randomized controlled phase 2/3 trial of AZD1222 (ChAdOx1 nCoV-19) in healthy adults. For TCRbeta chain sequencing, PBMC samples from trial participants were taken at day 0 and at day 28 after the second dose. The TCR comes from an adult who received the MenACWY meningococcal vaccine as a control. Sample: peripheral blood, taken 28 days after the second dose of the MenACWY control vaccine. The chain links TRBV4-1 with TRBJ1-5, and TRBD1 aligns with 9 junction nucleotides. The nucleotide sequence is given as TGCGCCAGCAGCCAAGGGGGGGACAGGGAGAAGCCCCAGCATTTT. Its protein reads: CASSQGGDREKPQHF.